This TCR beta chain emerged from a study of OX40 agonist ivuxolimab in advanced cancers. Study details: Ivuxolimab, an antibody acting as an agonist of OX40 (CD134), was used to treat patients. Aged roughly 23 to 79 with a mean of approximately 57 years, they were about 83% male. Among those treated, three patients had partial responses, one with hepatocellular carcinoma and two with cutaneous melanoma.

Germline lookup yields CDR1 MGHRA and CDR2 YSYEKL. This CDR3 is 18 amino acids long. The J segment lost 4 bases and the V segment lost 0 bases, leaving 8 bases of the junction unmatched. The protocol was immunoSEQ multiplex PCR, while the TCRdb copy is restricted to in-frame clones and leaves out a portion. Here the sample spans just over 90,000 clones, around 91% being singletons. This chain joins TRBV4-1 and TRBJ2-1; 11 nucleotides align to TRBD1. This specimen consisted of CD4+ or CD8+ T cells sorted from blood, obtained in a trial of the OX40 agonist ivuxolimab. The clonotype comes from an adult with an advanced solid tumor such as melanoma, head and neck, liver or kidney cancer. The CDR3 region is CASSQDRRTGGKYNEQFF. The DNA for the CDR3 is TGCGCCAGCAGCCAAGATCGTAGGACAGGGGGCAAGTACAATGAGCAGTTCTTC.